This T cell receptor (beta chain) emerged from a study of T-cell memory formation after mild COVID-19. This clonotype has a handful of counts. Its antigen is not known. Broader study findings: Day 15 to 85 contracting clones showed balanced CD4/CD8; day 15 to 37 expanders favored CD4+.

5'RACE primed from the constant segment yielded TCR alpha and TCR beta cDNA libraries bearing sample barcodes and UMIs. TCRdb itself ran the 5' RACE reads through MiXCR, one entry per CDR3 protein. The sample records 300,000 to 350,000 distinct CDR3 sequences, less than 20% being singletons. CDR3 length: 16 amino acids. Germline CDR1 reads SGHTA; CDR2 reads FQGNSA. The ends lost 3 bases at V and 3 bases at J; junction bases unmatched: 6. The sequence was collected from a man aged 18 to 30 who had mild COVID-19 (a few samples of this study predate the infection). Cell type and time point are not known. The sample taken for sequencing was PBMCs or a T cell subset sorted from them (not recorded which). The V call is TRBV7-2, the J call TRBJ2-1; TRBD1 matches at 9 bases. The CDR3 protein is CASSFTGTGRYNEQFF. In DNA form, the CDR3 reads TGTGCCAGCAGCTTTACTGGGACAGGGCGCTACAATGAGCAGTTCTTC.